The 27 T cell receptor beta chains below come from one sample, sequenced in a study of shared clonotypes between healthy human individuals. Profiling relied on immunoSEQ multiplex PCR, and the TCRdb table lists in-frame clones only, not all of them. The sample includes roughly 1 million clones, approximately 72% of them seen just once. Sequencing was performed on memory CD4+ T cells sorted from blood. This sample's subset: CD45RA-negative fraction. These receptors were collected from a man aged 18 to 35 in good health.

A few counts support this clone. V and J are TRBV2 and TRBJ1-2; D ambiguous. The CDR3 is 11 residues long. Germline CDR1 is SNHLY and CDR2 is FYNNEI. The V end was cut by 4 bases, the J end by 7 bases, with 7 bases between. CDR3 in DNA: TGTGCCAGCAGTGCCCTACGTGGCTACACCTTC. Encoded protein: CASSALRGYTF.

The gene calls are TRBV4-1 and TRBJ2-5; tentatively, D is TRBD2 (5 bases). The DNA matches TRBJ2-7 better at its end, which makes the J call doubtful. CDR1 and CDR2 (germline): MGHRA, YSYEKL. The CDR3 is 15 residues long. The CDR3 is CASRPGMGPTDEQYF. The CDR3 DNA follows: TGCGCCAGCAGACCCGGGATGGGCCCCACGGACGAGCAGTACTTC.

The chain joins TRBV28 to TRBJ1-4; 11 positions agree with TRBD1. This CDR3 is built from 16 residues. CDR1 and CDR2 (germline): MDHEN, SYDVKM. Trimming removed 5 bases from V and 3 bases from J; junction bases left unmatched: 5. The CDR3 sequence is CASSTTGQGANEKLFF. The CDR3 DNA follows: TGTGCCAGCAGTACAACGGGACAGGGGGCTAATGAAAAACTGTTTTTT.

CDR3 DNA sequence: TGTGCCAGCAGCTCCGGCGGGGGCCAAGATACGCAGTATTTT. Encoded protein: CASSSGGGQDTQYF. This rearrangement joins TRBV11-3 to TRBJ2-3; D might be TRBD2 (7 bases). The CDR3 consists of 14 residues. CDR1 SGHNT and CDR2 YENEEA come from the germline V gene. Trimming stripped 4 bases from V and 5 bases from J, with 13 bases between.

In DNA form, the CDR3 reads TGTGCCAGCAGCCGCGGGGGTGCCTTAGGGTACGAGCAGTACTTC. This codes for CASSRGGALGYEQYF. The V call is TRBV11-2, the J call TRBJ2-7, with TRBD2 matching over 7 bases. The CDR3 has 15 amino acids. Looked up from germline, CDR1 is SGHAT and CDR2 is FQNNGV. V lost 5 bases to trimming and J lost 4 bases; unmatched junction nucleotides: 11.

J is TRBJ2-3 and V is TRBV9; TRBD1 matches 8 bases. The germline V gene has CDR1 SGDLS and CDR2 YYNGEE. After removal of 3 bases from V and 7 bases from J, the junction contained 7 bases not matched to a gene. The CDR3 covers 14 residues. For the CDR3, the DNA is TGTGCCAGCAGCGCTTTTCAGGGGGCGTATACGCAGTATTTT. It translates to CASSAFQGAYTQYF.

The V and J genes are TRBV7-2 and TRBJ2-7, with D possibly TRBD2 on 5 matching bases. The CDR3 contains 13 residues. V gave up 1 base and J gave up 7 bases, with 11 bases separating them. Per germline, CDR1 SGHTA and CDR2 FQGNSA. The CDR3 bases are TGTGCCAGCAGCTTAGGTGAGGGTGAGGAGCAGTACTTC. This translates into CASSLGEGEEQYF.

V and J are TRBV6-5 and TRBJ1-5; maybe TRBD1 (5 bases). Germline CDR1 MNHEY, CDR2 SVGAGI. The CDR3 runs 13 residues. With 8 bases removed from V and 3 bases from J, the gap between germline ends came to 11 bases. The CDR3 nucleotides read TGTGCCAGCCGGCCGGGGCCCAATCAGCCCCAGCATTTT. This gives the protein CASRPGPNQPQHF.

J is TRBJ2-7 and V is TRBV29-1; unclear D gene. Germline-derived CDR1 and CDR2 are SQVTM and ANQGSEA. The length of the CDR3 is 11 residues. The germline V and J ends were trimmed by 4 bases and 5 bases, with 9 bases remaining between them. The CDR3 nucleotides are TGCAGCGTTGCAAAGAAAAACGAGCAGTACTTC. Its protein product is CSVAKKNEQYF.

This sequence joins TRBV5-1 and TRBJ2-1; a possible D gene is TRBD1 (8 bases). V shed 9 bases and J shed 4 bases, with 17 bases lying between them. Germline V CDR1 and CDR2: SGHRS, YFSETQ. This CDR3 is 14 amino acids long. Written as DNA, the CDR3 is TGCGCCACCGGACAGGGAGGGGGTTACAATGAGCAGTTCTTC. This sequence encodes CATGQGGGYNEQFF.

The CDR3 sequence is CASSQPGQVNTGELFF. Here the CDR3 DNA reads TGTGCCAGTAGTCAACCGGGACAGGTTAACACCGGGGAGCTGTTTTTT. The chain joins TRBV19 to TRBJ2-2, with 8 bases lining up with TRBD1. Germline V gives CDR1 LNHDA, CDR2 SQIVND (reference sequence). With 5 bases clipped from V and 2 bases from J, the junction kept 7 bases outside the gene matches. This CDR3 has 16 amino acids.

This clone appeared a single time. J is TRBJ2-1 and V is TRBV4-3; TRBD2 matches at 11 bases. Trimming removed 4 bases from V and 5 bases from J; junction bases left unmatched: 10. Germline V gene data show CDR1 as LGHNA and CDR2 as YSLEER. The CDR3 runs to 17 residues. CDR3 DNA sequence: TGCGCCAGCAGCCCACACGTAGCGGGAGGGCCCCACAATGAGCAGTTCTTC. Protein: CASSPHVAGGPHNEQFF.

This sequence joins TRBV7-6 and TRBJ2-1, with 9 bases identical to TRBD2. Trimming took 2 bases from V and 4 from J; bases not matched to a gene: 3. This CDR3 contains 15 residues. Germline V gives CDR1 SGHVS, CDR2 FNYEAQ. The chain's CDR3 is CASSLSSGMYNEQFF. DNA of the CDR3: TGTGCCAGCAGCTTATCTAGCGGGATGTACAATGAGCAGTTCTTC. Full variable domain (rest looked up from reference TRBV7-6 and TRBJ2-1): GAGVSQSPRYKVTKRGQDVALRCDPISGHVSLYWYRQALGQGPEFLTYFNYEAQQDKSGLPNDRFSAERPEGSISTLTIQRTEQRDSAMYRCASSLSSGMYNEQFFGPGTRLTVL.

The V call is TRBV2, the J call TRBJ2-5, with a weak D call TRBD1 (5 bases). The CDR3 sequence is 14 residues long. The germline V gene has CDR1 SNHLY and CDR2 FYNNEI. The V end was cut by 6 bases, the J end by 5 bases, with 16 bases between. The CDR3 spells CASRRSGFVETQYF. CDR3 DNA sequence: TGTGCCAGCAGGCGCTCAGGGTTTGTGGAGACCCAGTACTTC.

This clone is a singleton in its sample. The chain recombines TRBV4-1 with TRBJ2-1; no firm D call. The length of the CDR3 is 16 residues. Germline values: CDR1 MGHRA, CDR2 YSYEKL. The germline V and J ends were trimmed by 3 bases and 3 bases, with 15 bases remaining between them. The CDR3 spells CASSHVDMGFYNEQFF. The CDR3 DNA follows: TGCGCCAGCAGCCACGTCGATATGGGTTTCTACAATGAGCAGTTCTTC.

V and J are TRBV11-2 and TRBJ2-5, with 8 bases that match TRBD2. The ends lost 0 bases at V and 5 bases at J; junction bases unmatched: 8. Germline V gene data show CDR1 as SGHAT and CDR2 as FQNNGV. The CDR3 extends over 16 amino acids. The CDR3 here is CASSLETGTRGETQYF. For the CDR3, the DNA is TGTGCCAGCAGCTTAGAGACCGGGACTAGGGGCGAGACCCAGTACTTC. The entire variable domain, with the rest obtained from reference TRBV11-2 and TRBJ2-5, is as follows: EAGVAQSPRYKIIEKRQSVAFWCNPISGHATLYWYQQILGQGPKLLIQFQNNGVVDDSQLPKDRFSAERLKGVDSTLKIQPAKLEDSAVYLCASSLETGTRGETQYFGPGTRLLVL.

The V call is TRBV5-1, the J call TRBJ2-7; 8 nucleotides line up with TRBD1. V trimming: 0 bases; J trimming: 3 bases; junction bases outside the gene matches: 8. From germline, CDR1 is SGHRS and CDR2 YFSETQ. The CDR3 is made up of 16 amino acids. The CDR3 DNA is TGCGCCAGCAGCTTGGCCCGGACAGGGTGGGGCTACGAGCAGTACTTC. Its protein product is CASSLARTGWGYEQYF.

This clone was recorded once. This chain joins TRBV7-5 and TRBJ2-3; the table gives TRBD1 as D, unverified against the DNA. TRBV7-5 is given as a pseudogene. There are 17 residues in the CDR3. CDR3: CARSPRGQKLGTDTQYF. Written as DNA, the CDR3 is TGTGCCAGAAGCCCAAGAGGACAGAAACTTGGAACAGATACGCAGTATTTT.

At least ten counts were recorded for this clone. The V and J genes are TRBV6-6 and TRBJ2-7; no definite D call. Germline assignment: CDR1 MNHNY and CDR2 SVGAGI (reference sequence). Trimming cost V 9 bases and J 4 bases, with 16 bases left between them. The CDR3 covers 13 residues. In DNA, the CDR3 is TGTGCCAGTGGTTCGCCCGCCGTTTACGAGCAGTACTTC. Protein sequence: CASGSPAVYEQYF.

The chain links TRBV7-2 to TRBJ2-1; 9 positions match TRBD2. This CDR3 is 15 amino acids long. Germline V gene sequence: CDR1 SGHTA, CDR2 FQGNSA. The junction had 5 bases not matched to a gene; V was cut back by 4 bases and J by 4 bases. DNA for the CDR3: TGTGCCAGCAGCTCAAAAACTAGCGGGTACAATGAGCAGTTCTTC. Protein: CASSSKTSGYNEQFF.

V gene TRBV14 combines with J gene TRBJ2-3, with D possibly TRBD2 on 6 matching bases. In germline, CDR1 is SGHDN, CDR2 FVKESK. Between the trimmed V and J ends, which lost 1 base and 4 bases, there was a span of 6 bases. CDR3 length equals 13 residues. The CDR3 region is CASSQGLADTQYF. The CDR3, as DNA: TGTGCCAGCAGCCAAGGACTAGCAGATACGCAGTATTTT.

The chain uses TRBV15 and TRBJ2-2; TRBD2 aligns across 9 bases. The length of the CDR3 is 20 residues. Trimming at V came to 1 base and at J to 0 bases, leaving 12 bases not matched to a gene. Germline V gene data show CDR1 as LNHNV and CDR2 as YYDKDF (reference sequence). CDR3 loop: CATSRAVGLAGTSNTGELFF. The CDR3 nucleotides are TGTGCCACCAGCAGAGCGGTAGGTCTAGCGGGGACTTCGAACACCGGGGAGCTGTTTTTT.

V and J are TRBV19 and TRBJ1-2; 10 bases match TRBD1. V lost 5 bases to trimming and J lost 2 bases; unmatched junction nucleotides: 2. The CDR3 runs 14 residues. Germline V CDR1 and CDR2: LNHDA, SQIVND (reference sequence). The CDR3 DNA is TGTGCCAGTAGTCGGGACAGGGGAAACTATGGCTACACCTTC. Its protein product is CASSRDRGNYGYTF.

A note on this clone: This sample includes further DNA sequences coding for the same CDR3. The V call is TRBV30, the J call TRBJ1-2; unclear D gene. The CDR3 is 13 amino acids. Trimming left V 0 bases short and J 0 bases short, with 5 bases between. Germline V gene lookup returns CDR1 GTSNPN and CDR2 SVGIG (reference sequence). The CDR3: CAWSVNTNYGYTF. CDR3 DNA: TGTGCCTGGAGTGTAAATACTAACTATGGCTACACCTTC.

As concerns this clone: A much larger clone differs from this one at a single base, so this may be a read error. CDR3 region: CASQQGNTEAFF. The CDR3 DNA follows: TGTGCCAGCCAACAGGGGAACACTGAAGCTTTCTTT. The chain combines TRBV6-6 with TRBJ1-1, with a weak D call TRBD1 (6 bases). V lost 8 bases and J 1 base, leaving 8 bases between the germline ends. CDR3 size: 12 residues. The germline gives CDR1 MNHNY, CDR2 SVGAGI (reference sequence).

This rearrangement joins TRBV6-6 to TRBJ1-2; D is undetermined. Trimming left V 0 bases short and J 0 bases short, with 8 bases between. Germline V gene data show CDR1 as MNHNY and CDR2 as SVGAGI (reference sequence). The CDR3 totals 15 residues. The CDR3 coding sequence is TGTGCCAGCAGTTACTCCGGGAGAGCTAACTATGGCTACACCTTC. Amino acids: CASSYSGRANYGYTF.

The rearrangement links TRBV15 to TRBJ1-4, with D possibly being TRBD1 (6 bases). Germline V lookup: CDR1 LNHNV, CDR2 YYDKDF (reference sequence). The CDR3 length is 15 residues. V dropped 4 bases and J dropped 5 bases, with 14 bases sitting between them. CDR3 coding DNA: TGTGCCACCAGCACAAGAGGGGGTAAAAATGAAAAACTGTTTTTT. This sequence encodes CATSTRGGKNEKLFF.